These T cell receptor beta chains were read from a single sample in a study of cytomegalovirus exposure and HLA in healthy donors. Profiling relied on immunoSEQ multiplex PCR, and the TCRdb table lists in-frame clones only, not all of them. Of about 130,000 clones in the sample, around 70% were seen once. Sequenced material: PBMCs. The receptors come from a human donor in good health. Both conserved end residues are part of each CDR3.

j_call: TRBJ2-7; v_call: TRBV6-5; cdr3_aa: CASSYLQGTYEQYF
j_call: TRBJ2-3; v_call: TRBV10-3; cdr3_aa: CAIRAGTSGTDTQYF
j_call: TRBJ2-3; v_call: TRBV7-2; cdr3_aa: CASSLGGAGTDTQYF
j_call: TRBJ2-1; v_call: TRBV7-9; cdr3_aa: CASSLGTSGNLLDEQFF
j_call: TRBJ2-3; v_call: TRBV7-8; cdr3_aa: CASSLAGTGVQDTQYF
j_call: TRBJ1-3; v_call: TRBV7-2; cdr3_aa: CASSLSAAAGNTIYF
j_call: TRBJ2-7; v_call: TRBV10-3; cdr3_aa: CAIRPQGDEQYF
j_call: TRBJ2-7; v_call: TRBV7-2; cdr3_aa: CASSSTGKIQGGASEQYF
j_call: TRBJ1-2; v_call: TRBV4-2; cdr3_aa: CASSQEDRGAANYGYTF
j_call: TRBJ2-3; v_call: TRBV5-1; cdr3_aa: CASSSNSGPTDTQYF
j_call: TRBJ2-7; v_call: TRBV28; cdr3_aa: CASSYRGLAGGNPYEQYF
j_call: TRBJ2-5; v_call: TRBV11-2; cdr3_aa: CASSFGTLAGGQETQYF
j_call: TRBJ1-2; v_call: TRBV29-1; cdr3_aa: CSATTGGLANYGYTF
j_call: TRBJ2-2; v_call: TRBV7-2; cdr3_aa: CASSLGLDTGELFF
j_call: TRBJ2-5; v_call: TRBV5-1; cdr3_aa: CASSLSGLAGPRYQETQYF
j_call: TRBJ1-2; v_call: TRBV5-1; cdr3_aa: CASSKGGNGYTF
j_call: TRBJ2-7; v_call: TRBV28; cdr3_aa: CASSLRGGSYEQYF
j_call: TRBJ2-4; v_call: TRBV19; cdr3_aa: CASSTSGRGYSKNIQYF
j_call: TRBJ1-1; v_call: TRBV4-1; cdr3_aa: CASSHERAMNTEAFF
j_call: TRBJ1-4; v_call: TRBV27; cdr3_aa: CASSDRGRYDEKLFF
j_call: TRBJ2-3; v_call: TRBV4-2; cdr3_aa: CASSQDRLAGGFSTDTQYF
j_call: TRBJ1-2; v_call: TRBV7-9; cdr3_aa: CASSSGQGAKGYTF
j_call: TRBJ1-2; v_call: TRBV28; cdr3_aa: CASSSYSPWYYGYTF
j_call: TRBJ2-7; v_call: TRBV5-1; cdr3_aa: CASSLGGYEQYF
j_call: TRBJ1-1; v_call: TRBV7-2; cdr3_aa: CASSLAGNTEAFF
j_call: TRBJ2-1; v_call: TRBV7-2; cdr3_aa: CASSYVAGGGEQFF
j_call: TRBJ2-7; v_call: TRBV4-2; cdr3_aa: CASSQGQGPSYEQYF
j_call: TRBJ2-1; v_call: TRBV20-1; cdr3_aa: CSARVGVEQFF
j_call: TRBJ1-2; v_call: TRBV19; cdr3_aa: CASSISISVKSRGYTF